The 25 T cell receptor beta chains presented below share a single source sample, sequenced in a study of PD-L1 blockade in urothelial cancer (TCRdb year 2017). The library was generated by the immunoSEQ multiplex PCR assay. The clones in this table, taken by TCRdb from immuneACCESS, are in-frame only. Not every clone is retained; where verified, under half of the shortfall comes from an unresolved V gene, and the cause of the rest is unknown. In this sample the table shows roughly 63,000 clones, more than 80% of which occur a single time. The top ten clones comprise 5% to 7% of the sample. What this sample's time point label stands for: pretreatment peripheral blood. Sample: PBMCs, taken around atezolizumab (anti-PD-L1) treatment. The receptors were sampled from a man in his sixties or seventies with urothelial cancer.

V usage is TRBV19 and J usage is TRBJ1-1, with TRBD1 matching over 9 bases. This CDR3 contains 16 residues. V gave up 4 bases and J gave up 4 bases; unmatched junction bases: 10. Germline V CDR1 and CDR2: LNHDA, SQIVND (reference sequence). CDR3 sequence reads: CASSNPYRGRITEAFF. DNA of the CDR3: TGTGCCAGTAGTAATCCGTACAGGGGGCGTATCACTGAAGCTTTCTTT.

The V call is TRBV7-2, the J call TRBJ2-2; TRBD1 matches at 7 bases. The CDR3 loop spans 15 amino acids. Trimming took 6 bases from V and 4 from J; bases not matched to a gene: 8. CDR1 is SGHTA, CDR2 FQGNSA, per germline. CDR3 in amino acids: CASSALQGSTGELFF. The CDR3 DNA is TGTGCCAGCAGTGCCCTACAGGGGAGCACCGGGGAGCTGTTTTTT.

The V and J genes are TRBV11-2 and TRBJ2-3; D not resolved. This CDR3 has 12 residues. Per germline, CDR1 SGHAT and CDR2 FQNNGV. The V and J ends lost 5 bases and 4 bases respectively, with 7 bases between them. The CDR3 bases are TGTGCCAGCAGCGCACTCCCAGATACGCAGTATTTT. Protein sequence: CASSALPDTQYF.

This clone was seen more than once but under ten times. V is TRBV29-1 and J is TRBJ2-2, with D maybe TRBD1 (6 bases). Trimming cost V 6 bases and J 0 bases, with 8 bases left between them. The CDR3 totals 13 residues. Germline CDR1 and CDR2: SQVTM and ANQGSEA. The DNA for the CDR3 is TGCAGCGTCGGGGACACGAACACCGGGGAGCTGTTTTTT. This codes for CSVGDTNTGELFF.

Of note for this clone: A read error may account for a junction end that differs from germline. The V gene is TRBV4-2, the J gene TRBJ1-1; TRBD1 is a possible D gene (6 bases). The CDR3 runs to 13 residues. The germline V gene encodes CDR1 LGHNA and CDR2 YNFKEQ. The chain's CDR3 is CASSQDRGTGKSF. The DNA for the CDR3 is TGTGCCAGCAGCCAAGATAGGGGGACCGGGAAATCCTTT.

The chain is built from TRBV19 and TRBJ1-3; D unresolved. This CDR3 spans 15 amino acids. V lost 4 bases, J lost 2 bases, and 12 bases lay in between. Per the germline V gene, CDR1 is LNHDA and CDR2 is SQIVND (reference sequence). The CDR3 sequence is CASSTTPEAGNTIYF. For the CDR3, the DNA is TGTGCCAGTAGTACAACTCCGGAGGCTGGAAACACCATATATTTT.

This rearrangement joins TRBV7-2 to TRBJ2-1; 8 nucleotides agree with TRBD2. Looked up from germline, CDR1 is SGHTA and CDR2 is FQGNSA. The V gene end was trimmed by 5 bases and the J gene end by 6 bases; junction bases not matched to a gene: 3. This CDR3 is built from 13 residues. CDR3 amino acids: CASSREGFNEQFF. The CDR3 DNA reads TGTGCCAGCAGCCGGGAGGGGTTCAATGAGCAGTTCTTC.

In this sample, this clone turned up once. The V and J genes are TRBV7-2 and TRBJ1-2; D remains ambiguous. The CDR3 covers 14 residues. Germline V lookup: CDR1 SGHTA, CDR2 FQGNSA. V was trimmed by 1 base and J by 5 bases, leaving 11 bases between them. The CDR3 nucleotides read TGTGCCAGCAGCTTAGGAGGAACGGGTTATGGCTACACCTTC. This gives the protein CASSLGGTGYGYTF.

The J gene is TRBJ1-2, the V gene TRBV2; 9 bases align to TRBD1. The V and J ends lost 6 bases and 6 bases, in that order; junction bases with no gene match: 8. Germline loops: CDR1 SNHLY, CDR2 FYNNEI. The CDR3 is 14 amino acids. The CDR3 spells CASSVSGQGDGYTF. The CDR3 nucleotides are TGTGCCAGCAGCGTATCGGGACAGGGAGATGGCTACACCTTC.

The chain recombines TRBV29-1 with TRBJ2-5, with D tentatively TRBD2 (6 bases). The length of the CDR3 is 13 residues. V was clipped by 0 bases and J by 5 bases, with 10 bases between them. Germline values: CDR1 SQVTM, CDR2 ANQGSEA. The CDR3 here is CSVEDGGSETQYF. The DNA of the CDR3 is TGCAGCGTTGAAGATGGAGGGTCGGAGACCCAGTACTTC.

J is TRBJ2-1 and V is TRBV6-5; 7 bases are shared with TRBD1. J gave up 7 bases and V 6 bases, and 9 bases lay outside the gene matches. Germline CDR1 is MNHEY and CDR2 is SVGAGI. The CDR3 has 14 amino acids. The CDR3 here is CASRRGTDRNEQFF. CDR3 sequence (DNA): TGTGCCAGCAGAAGGGGGACAGATAGGAATGAGCAGTTCTTC.

The rearrangement links TRBV5-1 to TRBJ2-1; TRBD2 might be the D (6 bases). Per the germline V gene, CDR1 is SGHRS and CDR2 is YFSETQ. V was pared by 3 bases and J by 5 bases, with 15 bases between. CDR3 length: 15 residues. CDR3 nucleotide sequence: TGCGCCAGCAGCTCCACGATGGGCGGGAACAATGAGCAGTTCTTC. This translates into CASSSTMGGNNEQFF. Combining the CDR3 with reference TRBV5-1 and TRBJ2-1 gives the whole variable domain KAGVTQTPRYLIKTRGQQVTLSCSPISGHRSVSWYQQTPGQGLQFLFEYFSETQRNKGNFPGRFSGRQFSNSRSEMNVSTLELGDSALYLCASSSTMGGNNEQFFGPGTRLTVL.

The chain uses TRBV5-6 and TRBJ2-4; 7 bases line up with TRBD2. The V gene end was trimmed by 0 bases and the J gene end by 0 bases; junction bases not matched to a gene: 6. Germline CDR1 is SGHDT and CDR2 is YYEEEE. This CDR3 is 17 amino acids long. CDR3 sequence (DNA): TGTGCCAGCAGCTTGGCCGGTCTAGCGGCAGCCAAAAACATTCAGTACTTC. This codes for CASSLAGLAAAKNIQYF.

The chain uses TRBV2 and TRBJ2-1, with 10 bases matching TRBD1. Germline CDR1 reads SNHLY; CDR2 reads FYNNEI. The trim removed 6 bases at V and 4 bases at J, leaving 6 bases unmatched. The CDR3 has 15 residues. CDR3 DNA: TGTGCCAGCAGCCAGGGACAGGGGTGGTACAATGAGCAGTTCTTC. Translated: CASSQGQGWYNEQFF.

V usage is TRBV7-3 and J usage is TRBJ2-7; weak D call: TRBD2 (6 bases). Germline values: CDR1 SGHTA, CDR2 FQGTGA. V lost 6 bases and J lost 3, with 15 bases in between. The CDR3 consists of 14 residues. The CDR3 is CASREHGSVYEQYF. The CDR3 DNA reads as TGTGCCAGCAGGGAGCACGGGAGTGTCTACGAGCAGTACTTC.

This clone was seen a single time. The chain recombines TRBV7-2 with TRBJ1-1; 8 bases map to TRBD1. The CDR3 totals 14 residues. In germline, CDR1 is SGHTA, CDR2 FQGNSA. V gave up 3 bases and J gave up 4 bases; unmatched junction bases: 4. DNA for the CDR3: TGTGCCAGCAGCTTCCAGGGGGCGGCCACTGAAGCTTTCTTT. Encoded protein: CASSFQGAATEAFF. Looking up the rest from reference TRBV7-2 and TRBJ1-1 gives the full variable domain: GAGVSQSPSNKVTEKGKDVELRCDPISGHTALYWYRQSLGQGLEFLIYFQGNSAPDKSGLPSDRFSAERTGGSVSTLTIQRTQQEDSAVYLCASSFQGAATEAFFGQGTRLTVV.

The chain combines TRBV11-3 with TRBJ2-5, with 9 nucleotides matching TRBD2. In germline, CDR1 is SGHNT, CDR2 YENEEA. V lost 0 bases and J lost 1; bases outside the gene matches: 3. The CDR3 sequence is 16 residues long. CDR3 in amino acids: CASSLDRGRVQETQYF. The CDR3 DNA follows: TGTGCCAGCAGCTTAGATCGCGGGAGGGTCCAAGAGACCCAGTACTTC.

This clone appeared a few times. This chain uses TRBV5-5 with TRBJ1-6; TRBD1 is a possible D gene (5 bases). V lost 0 bases and J 4 bases, leaving 8 bases between the germline ends. The CDR3 totals 15 residues. Germline V gene data show CDR1 as SGHKS and CDR2 as YYEKEE (reference sequence). In DNA, the CDR3 is TGTGCCAGCAGCTTGGATGGACAATATAATTCACCCCTCCACTTT. It translates to CASSLDGQYNSPLHF.

The V gene is TRBV11-3, the J gene TRBJ2-2, with TRBD2 matching over 11 bases. The CDR3 length is 15 residues. The V and J ends lost 5 bases and 5 bases, in that order; junction bases with no gene match: 4. Germline CDR1 and CDR2: SGHNT and YENEEA. The CDR3 DNA reads TGTGCCAGCAGCCCCCGGACTAGCGGGACCGGGGAGCTGTTTTTT. This sequence encodes CASSPRTSGTGELFF.

The V gene is TRBV5-4, the J gene TRBJ2-6; D gene unclear. CDR1 is SGHNT and CDR2 is YYREEE in the germline V gene (reference sequence). This CDR3 is 14 amino acids long. Trimming took 4 bases from V and 0 from J, leaving 5 bases between them. CDR3 region: CASSESSGANVLTF. Here the CDR3 DNA reads TGTGCCAGCAGCGAGAGCTCTGGGGCCAACGTCCTGACTTTC.

This chain connects TRBV7-9 to TRBJ2-7; 7 positions agree with TRBD1. V shed 4 bases, J shed 1 base, and the junction held 7 bases outside the gene matches. The germline CDR1 and CDR2 sequences are SEHNR and FQNEAQ (reference sequence). The CDR3 loop spans 15 amino acids. Written as DNA, the CDR3 is TGTGCCAGCAGCTCTACTAGGGGGCGATCCTACGAGCAGTACTTC. As protein: CASSSTRGRSYEQYF.

This clone was picked up a small number of times. CDR3 bases: TGTGCCAGCAGTTCAGGGGGCAGGACTGAAGCTTTCTTT. Protein sequence: CASSSGGRTEAFF. The chain combines TRBV9 with TRBJ1-1; 8 nucleotides match TRBD1. V was clipped by 5 bases and J by 5 bases; unmatched bases: 5. CDR1 is SGDLS and CDR2 is YYNGEE in the germline V gene. The CDR3 loop spans 13 amino acids.

This clone is a singleton in its sample. The chain combines TRBV13 with TRBJ1-2; TRBD1 is a possible D gene (6 bases). This CDR3 region has 15 residues. In germline, CDR1 is PRHDT, CDR2 FYEKMQ (reference sequence). Trimming cost V 5 bases and J 4 bases, with 17 bases left between them. CDR3 loop: CASSPGRGPSYGYTF. CDR3 DNA: TGTGCCAGCAGCCCCGGCAGGGGACCGAGCTATGGCTACACCTTC.

This chain links TRBV9 with TRBJ1-1, with D maybe TRBD1 (5 bases). Trimming shortened V by 0 bases and J by 1 base, and 13 bases separated the two germline ends. The CDR3 length is 16 residues. CDR1 SGDLS and CDR2 YYNGEE come from the germline V gene. The CDR3 DNA sequence: TGTGCCAGCAGCGTAGACGCAGGGACTGGGAACACTGAAGCTTTCTTT. It codes for CASSVDAGTGNTEAFF.

The chain has TRBV5-1 and TRBJ2-4; 8 nucleotides align to TRBD2. The CDR3 loop spans 15 amino acids. J was trimmed by 0 bases and V by 4 bases; bases with no gene match: 3. The germline CDR1 and CDR2 sequences are SGHRS and YFSETQ. The CDR3 DNA reads as TGCGCCAGCAGCCCGGGAGGGTTAGCCAAAAACATTCAGTACTTC. Protein sequence: CASSPGGLAKNIQYF. The full variable domain, its missing parts supplied by reference TRBV5-1 and TRBJ2-4, is KAGVTQTPRYLIKTRGQQVTLSCSPISGHRSVSWYQQTPGQGLQFLFEYFSETQRNKGNFPGRFSGRQFSNSRSEMNVSTLELGDSALYLCASSPGGLAKNIQYFGAGTRLSVL.